The next 26 T cell receptor beta chains were all read from a single sample in a study of T cell clones after liver transplantation. Sequencing used immunoSEQ multiplex PCR; TCRdb keeps in-frame clones, though not all of them. The table records roughly 51,000 clones, 65% to 80% of them present only once. The sequencing here drew on CD4+ T cells from blood, taken approximately 52 months after liver transplant. These receptors originate from a human patient who received a liver transplant. The T cells may partly be graft donor cells.

The V gene is TRBV7-2, the J gene TRBJ1-5; 9 bases are shared with TRBD1. This CDR3 contains 14 residues. V was pared by 5 bases and J by 6 bases, with 5 bases of the junction left unmatched. Germline V gene lookup returns CDR1 SGHTA and CDR2 FQGNSA. The CDR3 nucleotides read TGTGCCAGCAGCCAGGGACAGGGCGGTCAGCCCCAGCATTTT. It specifies CASSQGQGGQPQHF.

This clone was detected a few times. The chain couples TRBV11-1 to TRBJ1-1, with a weak D call TRBD1 (5 bases). V lost 3 bases and J lost 5, with 10 bases in between. CDR1 and CDR2 from the germline V gene are SGHAT and FQDESV (reference sequence). The CDR3 is 13 amino acids. The CDR3 spells CASSFLGVTEAFF. DNA of the CDR3: TGTGCCAGCAGCTTTTTAGGGGTTACTGAAGCTTTCTTT.

The chain has TRBV5-1 and TRBJ1-4; D is perhaps TRBD1 (5 bases). This CDR3 contains 14 residues. The germline V and J ends were trimmed by 2 bases and 6 bases, with 11 bases remaining between them. Germline assignment: CDR1 SGHRS and CDR2 YFSETQ. CDR3 residues: CASSLLEGDEKLFF. DNA of the CDR3: TGCGCCAGCAGCTTACTGGAAGGGGATGAAAAACTGTTTTTT.

The CDR3 loop reads CASSGGSPVLEQYF. The CDR3, as DNA: TGCGCCAGCAGCGGAGGGTCGCCCGTCCTCGAGCAGTACTTC. The chain couples TRBV5-1 to TRBJ2-7, with a weak D call TRBD2 (6 bases). The CDR3 covers 14 residues. The V gene's germline CDR1 is SGHRS and CDR2 YFSETQ. Trimming took 4 bases from V and 6 from J, leaving 17 bases between them.

This chain uses TRBV19 with TRBJ2-3, with a weak D call TRBD2 (5 bases). The germline gives CDR1 LNHDA, CDR2 SQIVND (reference sequence). The CDR3 covers 15 residues. Trimming took 4 bases from V and 3 from J, leaving 14 bases between them. The CDR3 DNA reads TGTGCCAGTAGTACGAACGAGGGAGCGACAGATACGCAGTATTTT. This gives the protein CASSTNEGATDTQYF.

The V gene is TRBV7-2, the J gene TRBJ2-7; perhaps TRBD1 as D (6 bases). CDR1 is SGHTA and CDR2 is FQGNSA in the germline V gene. V was trimmed by 2 bases and J by 5 bases, leaving 13 bases between them. This CDR3 contains 14 residues. CDR3 amino acids: CASSLWSGDNEQYF. The CDR3 coding sequence is TGTGCCAGCAGCTTATGGTCCGGGGACAACGAGCAGTACTTC.

The V call is TRBV19, the J call TRBJ1-4; D remains ambiguous. CDR3 size: 15 residues. Germline loops: CDR1 LNHDA, CDR2 SQIVND (reference sequence). V lost 2 bases, J lost 2 bases, and 9 bases lay in between. CDR3 residues: CASSIRVWTNEKLFF. The CDR3 DNA reads as TGTGCCAGTAGTATAAGGGTGTGGACTAATGAAAAACTGTTTTTT.

The chain has TRBV10-3 and TRBJ2-3, with TRBD2 as a possible D gene (7 bases). The germline CDR1 and CDR2 sequences are ENHRY and SYGVKD. This CDR3 spans 17 amino acids. V was trimmed by 0 bases and J by 0 bases, leaving 13 bases between them. CDR3 nucleotides: TGTGCCATCAGTGAGTCGCGTGGGGGGGCTAGCACAGATACGCAGTATTTT. Translated, it gives CAISESRGGASTDTQYF.

CDR3 in amino acids: CASSPRDFTYEQYF. The CDR3 bases are TGTGCCAGCAGCCCCAGGGACTTCACCTACGAGCAGTACTTC. The gene calls are TRBV27 and TRBJ2-7; D may be TRBD2 (6 bases). Germline V gene lookup returns CDR1 MNHEY and CDR2 SMNVEV (reference sequence). The CDR3 consists of 14 residues. V lost 6 bases and J lost 2, with 14 bases in between.

This clone has more than one count but fewer than ten. Other DNA variants within this sample encode the same CDR3. V usage is TRBV11-2 and J usage is TRBJ1-5; D is unresolved. Germline V CDR1 and CDR2: SGHAT, FQNNGV. V lost 4 bases and J 3 bases, leaving 10 bases between the germline ends. The CDR3 covers 14 residues. The CDR3, as DNA: TGTGCCAGCAGCTCCACGGGCACCAATCAGCCCCAGCATTTT. Residues: CASSSTGTNQPQHF.

This clone was seen just once. The gene calls are TRBV10-3 and TRBJ2-5; D remains unclear. This CDR3 region has 14 residues. Germline-derived CDR1 and CDR2 are ENHRY and SYGVKD. Trimming pared 4 bases from V and 2 bases from J, leaving 11 bases between. CDR3 amino acids: CAISGGGNQETQYF. CDR3 nucleotide sequence: TGTGCCATCAGTGGGGGTGGCAATCAAGAGACCCAGTACTTC.

The chain employs TRBV5-4 and TRBJ2-2, with D possibly TRBD2 on 7 matching bases. V dropped 4 bases and J dropped 0 bases, with 16 bases sitting between them. The CDR3 length is 17 residues. CDR1 SGHNT and CDR2 YYREEE come from the germline V gene (reference sequence). The CDR3 nucleotides are TGTGCCAGCAGCCGATACCGGGGGGCCTCGAACACCGGGGAGCTGTTTTTT. It translates to CASSRYRGASNTGELFF.

The genes are TRBV7-3 and TRBJ2-3, with D unclear. The V and J ends lost 2 bases and 6 bases respectively, with 9 bases between them. Germline V gene lookup returns CDR1 SGHTA and CDR2 FQGTGA. This CDR3 comprises 13 residues. DNA for the CDR3: TGTGCCAGCAGCTTAGGATCCTCGGATACGCAGTATTTT. Translating it yields CASSLGSSDTQYF.

The V and J genes are TRBV9 and TRBJ2-2, with D perhaps TRBD1 or TRBD2 (5 bases each). Per germline, CDR1 SGDLS and CDR2 YYNGEE. V was pared by 4 bases and J by 0 bases, with 13 bases between. The CDR3 is made up of 16 amino acids. The CDR3 spells CASSHSRGANTGELFF. The CDR3 nucleotides read TGTGCCAGCAGCCACTCCCGGGGCGCGAACACCGGGGAGCTGTTTTTT.

The chain links TRBV19 to TRBJ2-7; D may be TRBD2 (6 bases). CDR1 and CDR2 (germline): LNHDA, SQIVND (reference sequence). Trimming left V 2 bases short and J 2 bases short, with 13 bases between. The CDR3 loop spans 15 amino acids. The CDR3 loop reads CASSIRGYPAYEQYF. CDR3 DNA sequence: TGTGCCAGTAGTATACGGGGGTATCCGGCCTACGAGCAGTACTTC.

The chain employs TRBV15 and TRBJ1-5, with D possibly matching TRBD1 (5 bases). V lost 4 bases and J 4 bases, leaving 11 bases between the germline ends. CDR3 length: 14 amino acids. Germline V lookup: CDR1 LNHNV, CDR2 YYDKDF (reference sequence). CDR3 protein: CATSMRRGNQPQHF. The CDR3 DNA sequence: TGTGCCACCAGCATGAGGAGGGGAAATCAGCCCCAGCATTTT.

The chain joins TRBV18 to TRBJ1-6; 8 bases match TRBD1. Looked up from germline, CDR1 is KGHSH and CDR2 is LQKENI. This CDR3 is 16 amino acids long. The V and J ends lost 2 bases and 5 bases, in that order; junction bases with no gene match: 5. The CDR3: CASSPSQGANNSPLHF. CDR3 coding DNA: TGTGCCAGCTCACCAAGTCAGGGGGCCAATAATTCACCCCTCCACTTT. The full variable domain, with the rest looked up from reference TRBV18 and TRBJ1-6, is NAGVMQNPRHLVRRRGQEARLRCSPMKGHSHVYWYRQLPEEGLKFMVYLQKENIIDESGMPKERFSAEFPKEGPSILRIQQVVRGDSAAYFCASSPSQGANNSPLHFGNGTRLTVT.

The V gene is TRBV27, the J gene TRBJ1-1, with TRBD1 as a possible D gene (5 bases). Germline V gene data show CDR1 as MNHEY and CDR2 as SMNVEV (reference sequence). The CDR3 length is 15 residues. Trimming took 0 bases from V and 3 from J, leaving 11 bases between them. Here the CDR3 reads CASSLSTAPYTEAFF. In DNA, the CDR3 is TGTGCCAGCAGTTTATCGACAGCACCCTACACTGAAGCTTTCTTT.

The V call is TRBV10-1, the J call TRBJ1-2, with D unresolved. CDR3 length: 13 residues. The germline CDR1 and CDR2 sequences are WNHNN and SYGVQD (reference sequence). Trimming removed 4 bases from V and 4 bases from J, with 10 bases in between. CDR3 residues: CASSAQKTYGYTF. In DNA, the CDR3 is TGCGCCAGCAGTGCACAGAAAACCTATGGCTACACCTTC.

The gene calls are TRBV4-2 and TRBJ1-1; D is undetermined. The germline V gene encodes CDR1 LGHNA and CDR2 YNFKEQ. Trimming stripped 1 base from V and 3 bases from J, with 12 bases between. This CDR3 contains 15 residues. CDR3 coding DNA: TGTGCCAGCAGCCAAGGCTTAGGTTCAGACACTGAAGCTTTCTTT. Its protein product is CASSQGLGSDTEAFF.

J is TRBJ2-7 and V is TRBV6-5; the D is unclear. The CDR3 has 11 amino acids. V was shortened by 5 bases and J by 6 bases, with 8 bases between the two germline ends. The V gene's germline CDR1 is MNHEY and CDR2 SVGAGI. The CDR3 protein is CASSEWVEQYF. The CDR3 DNA is TGTGCCAGCAGTGAGTGGGTCGAGCAGTACTTC.

The chain couples TRBV5-1 to TRBJ2-6; no firm D call. The CDR3 sequence is 16 residues long. V gave up 0 bases and J gave up 0 bases, with 7 bases separating them. Germline values: CDR1 SGHRS, CDR2 YFSETQ. DNA for the CDR3: TGCGCCAGCAGCTTGGGACGCTTCTCTGGGGCCAACGTCCTGACTTTC. Amino acids: CASSLGRFSGANVLTF.

V gene TRBV5-1 combines with J gene TRBJ1-2, with D perhaps matching TRBD1 (5 bases). Germline loops: CDR1 SGHRS, CDR2 YFSETQ. The length of the CDR3 is 14 residues. V lost 4 bases and J 3 bases, leaving 13 bases between the germline ends. The DNA for the CDR3 is TGCGCCAGCAGCATGGGAGGGACGGACTATGGCTACACCTTC. Encoded protein: CASSMGGTDYGYTF. Variable domain in full (rest from reference TRBV5-1 and TRBJ1-2): KAGVTQTPRYLIKTRGQQVTLSCSPISGHRSVSWYQQTPGQGLQFLFEYFSETQRNKGNFPGRFSGRQFSNSRSEMNVSTLELGDSALYLCASSMGGTDYGYTFGSGTRLTVV.

About this clone: A much larger clone lies a single base off, so this may be a read error. The genes are TRBV2 and TRBJ1-2; D not certain. The CDR3 sequence is 11 residues long. Per germline, CDR1 SNHLY and CDR2 FYNNEI. V was shortened by 6 bases and J by 0 bases, with 2 bases between the two germline ends. DNA of the CDR3: TGTGCCAGCAGCTCTAACTATGGCTACACCTTC. It specifies CASSSNYGYTF. Full variable domain (missing parts from reference TRBV2 and TRBJ1-2): EPEVTQTPSHQVTQMGQEVILRCVPISNHLYFYWYRQILGQKVEFLVSFYNNEISEKSEIFDDQFSVERPDGSNFTLKIRSTKLEDSAMYFCASSSNYGYTFGSGTRLTVV.

The chain carries TRBV13 and TRBJ1-4; D gene ambiguous. V shed 5 bases and J shed 3 bases, with 22 bases lying between them. CDR3 length: 18 amino acids. The germline gives CDR1 PRHDT, CDR2 FYEKMQ (reference sequence). CDR3 DNA: TGTGCCAGCAGCCAAATAAATTGGAGGGCTCGGGCTAATGAAAAACTGTTTTTT. Its protein product is CASSQINWRARANEKLFF.

The V call is TRBV6-1, the J call TRBJ1-1; weak D call: TRBD1 (6 bases). Trimming took off 2 bases at V and 4 bases at J, with 11 bases between the two ends. The germline V gene encodes CDR1 MNHNS and CDR2 SASEGT. This CDR3 has 14 amino acids. CDR3 sequence: CASSEFGQSTEAFF. CDR3 coding DNA: TGTGCCAGCAGTGAATTCGGACAGTCCACTGAAGCTTTCTTT.